This T cell receptor beta chain was identified in a study of shared clonotypes between healthy human individuals. Germline-derived CDR1 and CDR2 are SGHDT and YYEEEE. The CDR3 consists of 15 residues. Trimming cost V 6 bases and J 1 base; bases outside gene matches: 7. Generated by immunoSEQ multiplex PCR, the TCRdb table keeps only in-frame clones and is missing some. The repertoire has about 2.1 million clones, about 94% of them found once; the top ten carry about 1.6%. Cells designated naive CD8 were CD45RO-negative and were positively selected for CCR7, with terminally differentiated effector memory CD45RA+ cells excluded. Healthy HIV-negative adults without recent acute infections or vaccinations served as donors.

The chain joins TRBV5-6 to TRBJ1-2; 9 bases agree with TRBD1. Sequenced: naive CD8+ T cells from PBMCs. This TCR was recovered from a man aged 18 to 29 in good health. Some clones in this sample may be carry-over from other donors' samples. CDR3 amino acids: CASTGAGQGNYGYTF. The CDR3 coding sequence is TGTGCCAGCACTGGTGCGGGACAGGGTAACTATGGCTACACCTTC.